The rows below give T cell receptor beta chains drawn from one sample of a study of T cell responses to AZD1222 COVID-19 vaccine. This table comes from immunoSEQ multiplex PCR, and its TCRdb copy is limited to in-frame clones, with some not included. Of fewer than 200,000 clones listed, around 94% are singletons. Here the sequenced sample was peripheral blood, taken on day 0 of AZD1222 vaccination. The receptors shown here come from an adult in good health. Both conserved end residues are part of each CDR3. Fields, in order: clone size, J gene, D gene, V gene, CDR3 protein, CDR3 DNA. D genes are given only for firm matches. The size of a clone is reported for some rows only, either as once, few or many, or as a class for expanded clones.

size: -; J: TRBJ1-5; D: -; V: TRBV2; CDR3: CASSGSWGSNQPQHF; DNA: TGTGCCAGCAGTGGGAGCTGGGGTAGCAATCAGCCCCAGCATTTT
size: medium-sized; J: TRBJ2-1; D: TRBD2; V: TRBV6-4; CDR3: CASSTGTSGENEQFF; DNA: TGTGCCAGCAGTACCGGGACTAGCGGCGAAAATGAGCAGTTCTTC
size: -; J: TRBJ2-7; D: -; V: TRBV7-2; CDR3: CASSLERAYEQYF; DNA: TGTGCCAGCAGCTTAGAAAGAGCGTACGAGCAGTACTTC
size: -; J: TRBJ2-3; D: -; V: TRBV7-6; CDR3: CASSPPPGASTDTQYF; DNA: TGTGCCAGCAGCCCCCCCCCTGGGGCTAGCACAGATACGCAGTATTTT
size: -; J: TRBJ1-2; D: -; V: TRBV5-6; CDR3: CASSLGGGDYGYTF; DNA: TGTGCCAGCAGCTTGGGTGGGGGAGACTATGGCTACACCTTC
size: -; J: TRBJ2-7; D: TRBD2; V: TRBV4-1; CDR3: CASSPELAGGVGYEQYF; DNA: TGCGCCAGCAGCCCCGAGCTAGCGGGAGGCGTAGGCTACGAGCAGTACTTC
size: -; J: TRBJ1-2; D: -; V: TRBV5-1; CDR3: CASSLEAGFPKYGYTF; DNA: TGCGCCAGCAGCTTGGAGGCAGGGTTCCCGAAGTATGGCTACACCTTC
size: -; J: TRBJ1-1; D: -; V: TRBV5-4; CDR3: CASGQDEAFF; DNA: TGTGCCAGCGGGCAAGATGAAGCTTTCTTT
size: few; J: TRBJ1-1; D: -; V: TRBV15; CDR3: CATSRAFGGLNTEAFF; DNA: TGTGCCACCAGCAGGGCCTTTGGGGGACTGAACACTGAAGCTTTCTTT
size: -; J: TRBJ1-2; D: TRBD1; V: TRBV7-8; CDR3: CASSGMDRALGGYTF; DNA: TGTGCCAGCAGCGGGATGGACAGGGCATTAGGTGGCTACACCTTC
size: -; J: TRBJ1-3; D: -; V: TRBV19; CDR3: CASSTRPNYYSGNTIYF; DNA: TGTGCCAGTAGTACACGGCCGAATTATTACTCTGGAAACACCATATATTTT
size: few; J: TRBJ2-7; D: TRBD1; V: TRBV7-9; CDR3: CASSLATGDYEQYF; DNA: TGTGCCAGCAGCTTAGCGACAGGGGACTACGAGCAGTACTTC
size: -; J: TRBJ1-1; D: TRBD1; V: TRBV5-1; CDR3: CASSQNLQGAPEAFF; DNA: TGCGCCAGCAGCCAGAACCTACAGGGGGCCCCTGAAGCTTTCTTT
size: -; J: TRBJ1-1; D: -; V: TRBV14; CDR3: CASSVQPNTEAFF; DNA: TGTGCCAGCAGCGTACAGCCGAACACTGAAGCTTTCTTT
size: -; J: TRBJ1-4; D: TRBD1; V: TRBV15; CDR3: CATGLDRVNEKLFF; DNA: TGTGCCACAGGACTTGACAGGGTTAATGAAAAACTGTTTTTT
size: -; J: TRBJ1-2; D: TRBD1; V: TRBV7-9; CDR3: CASSQYRGHNYGYTF; DNA: TGTGCCAGCAGCCAATACAGGGGGCATAACTATGGCTACACCTTC
size: -; J: TRBJ1-1; D: -; V: TRBV27; CDR3: CASLAGSGMNTEAFF; DNA: TGTGCCAGTCTGGCCGGGTCAGGGATGAACACTGAAGCTTTCTTT
size: once; J: TRBJ2-7; D: -; V: TRBV3-1/TRBV3-2; CDR3: CASSQGFYEQYF; DNA: TGTGCCAGCAGCCAAGGTTTCTACGAGCAGTACTTC
size: once; J: TRBJ1-1; D: -; V: TRBV7-6; CDR3: CASSPDRGSAEAFF; DNA: TGTGCCAGCAGCCCCGATAGGGGGTCGGCTGAAGCTTTCTTT
size: few; J: TRBJ2-3; D: TRBD2; V: TRBV6-1; CDR3: CASSEERGRTDTQYF; DNA: TGTGCCAGCAGTGAGGAGCGGGGCCGCACAGATACGCAGTATTTT
size: -; J: TRBJ2-7; D: -; V: TRBV10-3; CDR3: CAISESMSSGYEQYF; DNA: TGTGCCATCAGTGAGTCGATGTCGTCGGGGTACGAGCAGTACTTC
size: -; J: TRBJ2-7; D: TRBD2; V: TRBV20-1; CDR3: CSAGLATEQYF; DNA: TGCAGTGCTGGACTAGCCACCGAGCAGTACTTC
size: -; J: TRBJ2-3; D: -; V: TRBV19; CDR3: CATAHGAFSTDTQYF; DNA: TGTGCCACCGCCCACGGGGCGTTTAGCACAGATACGCAGTATTTT